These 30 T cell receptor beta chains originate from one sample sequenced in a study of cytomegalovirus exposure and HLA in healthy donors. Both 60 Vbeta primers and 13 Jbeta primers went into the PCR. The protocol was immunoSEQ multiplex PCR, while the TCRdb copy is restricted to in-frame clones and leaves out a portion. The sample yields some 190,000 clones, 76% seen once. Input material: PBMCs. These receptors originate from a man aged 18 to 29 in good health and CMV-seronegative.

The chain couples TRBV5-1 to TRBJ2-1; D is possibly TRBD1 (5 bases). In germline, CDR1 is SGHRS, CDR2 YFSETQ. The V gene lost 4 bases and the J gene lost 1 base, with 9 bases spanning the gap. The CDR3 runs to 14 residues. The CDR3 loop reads CASSHDSSYNEQFF. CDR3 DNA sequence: TGCGCCAGCAGCCACGACAGTTCCTACAATGAGCAGTTCTTC. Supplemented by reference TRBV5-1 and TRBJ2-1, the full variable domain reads KAGVTQTPRYLIKTRGQQVTLSCSPISGHRSVSWYQQTPGQGLQFLFEYFSETQRNKGNFPGRFSGRQFSNSRSEMNVSTLELGDSALYLCASSHDSSYNEQFFGPGTRLTVL.

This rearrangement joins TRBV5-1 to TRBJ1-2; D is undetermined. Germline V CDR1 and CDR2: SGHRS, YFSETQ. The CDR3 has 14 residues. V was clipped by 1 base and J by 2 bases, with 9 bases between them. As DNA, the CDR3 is TGCGCCAGCAGCTTGACAGATTGGAACTATGGCTACACCTTC. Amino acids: CASSLTDWNYGYTF. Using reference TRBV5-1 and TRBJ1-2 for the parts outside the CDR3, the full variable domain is KAGVTQTPRYLIKTRGQQVTLSCSPISGHRSVSWYQQTPGQGLQFLFEYFSETQRNKGNFPGRFSGRQFSNSRSEMNVSTLELGDSALYLCASSLTDWNYGYTFGSGTRLTVV.

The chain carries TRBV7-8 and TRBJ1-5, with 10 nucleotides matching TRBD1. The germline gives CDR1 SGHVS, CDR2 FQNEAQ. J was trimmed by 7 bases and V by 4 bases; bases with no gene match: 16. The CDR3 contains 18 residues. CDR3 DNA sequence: TGTGCCAGCAGCTCCTACCTCGGGACAGGGGAGGCCAGGCAGCCCCAGCATTTT. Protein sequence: CASSSYLGTGEARQPQHF.

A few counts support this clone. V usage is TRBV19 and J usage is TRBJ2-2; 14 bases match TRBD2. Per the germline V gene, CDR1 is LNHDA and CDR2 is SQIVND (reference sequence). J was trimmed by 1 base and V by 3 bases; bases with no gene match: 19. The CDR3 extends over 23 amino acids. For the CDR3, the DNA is TGTGCCAGTAGTATGTCGGGTACGACTAGCGGGGGGGCCTCCCGCTTGAACACCGGGGAGCTGTTTTTT. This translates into CASSMSGTTSGGASRLNTGELFF.

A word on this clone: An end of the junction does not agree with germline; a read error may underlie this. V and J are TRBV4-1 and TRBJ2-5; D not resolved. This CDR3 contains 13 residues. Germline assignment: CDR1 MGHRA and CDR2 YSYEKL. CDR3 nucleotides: TGCGCCAGCAGCCAAGTGGGTTCGGAGACCAAGTACTTC. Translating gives CASSQVGSETKYF.

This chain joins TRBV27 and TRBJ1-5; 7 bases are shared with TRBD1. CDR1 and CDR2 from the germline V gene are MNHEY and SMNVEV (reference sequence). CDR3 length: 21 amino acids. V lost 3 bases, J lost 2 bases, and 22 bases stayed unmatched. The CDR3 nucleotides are TGTGCCAGCAGTTTGGGACCCACGACAGGGCTTAGGGGAAGTCGCAATCAGCCCCAGCATTTT. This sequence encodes CASSLGPTTGLRGSRNQPQHF.

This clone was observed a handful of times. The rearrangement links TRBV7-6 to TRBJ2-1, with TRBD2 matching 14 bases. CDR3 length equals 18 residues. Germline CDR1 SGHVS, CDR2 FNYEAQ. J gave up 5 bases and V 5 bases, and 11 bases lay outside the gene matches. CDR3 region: CASSQPGLAGEQNNEQFF. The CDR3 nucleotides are TGTGCCAGCAGCCAACCGGGACTAGCGGGGGAACAAAACAATGAGCAGTTCTTC.

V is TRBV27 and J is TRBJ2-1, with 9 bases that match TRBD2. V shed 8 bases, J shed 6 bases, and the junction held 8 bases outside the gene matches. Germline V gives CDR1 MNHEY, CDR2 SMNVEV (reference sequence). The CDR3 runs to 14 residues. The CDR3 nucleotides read TGTGCCAGCCCACCGGGACTAGCTGGCAATGAGCAGTTCTTC. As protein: CASPPGLAGNEQFF.

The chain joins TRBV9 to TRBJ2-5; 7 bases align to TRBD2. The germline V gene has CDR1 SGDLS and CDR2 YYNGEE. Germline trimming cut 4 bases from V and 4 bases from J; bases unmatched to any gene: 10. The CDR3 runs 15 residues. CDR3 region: CASSPGSWGGETQYF. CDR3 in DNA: TGTGCCAGCAGCCCCGGGAGTTGGGGGGGAGAGACCCAGTACTTC.

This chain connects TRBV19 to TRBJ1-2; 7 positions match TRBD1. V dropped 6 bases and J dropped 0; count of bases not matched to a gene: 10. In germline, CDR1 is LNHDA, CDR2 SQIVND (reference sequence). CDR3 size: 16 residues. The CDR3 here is CASSTHPGQPNYGYTF. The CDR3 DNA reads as TGTGCCAGTAGCACGCACCCGGGACAGCCTAACTATGGCTACACCTTC.

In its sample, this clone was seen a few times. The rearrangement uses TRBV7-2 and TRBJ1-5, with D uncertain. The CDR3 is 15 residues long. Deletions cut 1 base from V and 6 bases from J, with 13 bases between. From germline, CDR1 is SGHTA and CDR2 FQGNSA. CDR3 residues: CASSLDSGFGQPQHF. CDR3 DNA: TGTGCCAGCAGCTTAGATTCGGGGTTCGGTCAGCCCCAGCATTTT.

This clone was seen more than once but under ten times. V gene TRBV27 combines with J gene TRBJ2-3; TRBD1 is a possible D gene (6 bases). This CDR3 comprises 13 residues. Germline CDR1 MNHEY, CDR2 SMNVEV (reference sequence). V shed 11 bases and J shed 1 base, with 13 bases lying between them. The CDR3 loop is CAVLSGGTDTQYF. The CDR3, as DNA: TGTGCCGTGTTGTCAGGGGGCACAGATACGCAGTATTTT.

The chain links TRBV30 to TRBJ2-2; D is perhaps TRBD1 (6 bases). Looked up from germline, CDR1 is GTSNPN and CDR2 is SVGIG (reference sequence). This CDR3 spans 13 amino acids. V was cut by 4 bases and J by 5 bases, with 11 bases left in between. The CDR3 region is CAWTGQMTGELFF. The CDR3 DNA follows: TGTGCCTGGACCGGACAGATGACCGGGGAGCTGTTTTTT.

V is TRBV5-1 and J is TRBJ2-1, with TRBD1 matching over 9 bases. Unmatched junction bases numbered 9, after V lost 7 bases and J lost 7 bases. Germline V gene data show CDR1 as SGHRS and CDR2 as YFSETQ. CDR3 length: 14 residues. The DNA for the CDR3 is TGCGCCAGCTCGAGGAGGGGGACAGGGAATGAGCAGTTCTTC. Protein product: CASSRRGTGNEQFF.

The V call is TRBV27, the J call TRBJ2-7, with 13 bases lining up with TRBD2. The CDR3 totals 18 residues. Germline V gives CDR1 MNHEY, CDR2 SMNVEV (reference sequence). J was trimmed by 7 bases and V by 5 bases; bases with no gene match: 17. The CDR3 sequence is CASSPISLAGGPRGEQYF. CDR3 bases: TGTGCCAGCAGTCCGATCTCACTAGCGGGAGGGCCAAGGGGGGAGCAGTACTTC.

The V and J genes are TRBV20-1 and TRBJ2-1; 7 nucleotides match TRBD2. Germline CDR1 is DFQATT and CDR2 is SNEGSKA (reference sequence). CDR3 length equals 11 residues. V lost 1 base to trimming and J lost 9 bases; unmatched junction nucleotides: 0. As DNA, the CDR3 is TGCAGTGCTAGAGGGGGGGGTGAGCAGTTCTTC. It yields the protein CSARGGGEQFF.

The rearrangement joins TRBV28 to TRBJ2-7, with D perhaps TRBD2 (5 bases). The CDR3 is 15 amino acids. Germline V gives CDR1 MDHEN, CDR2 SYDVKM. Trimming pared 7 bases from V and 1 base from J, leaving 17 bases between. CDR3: CASTYAGGSSYEQYF. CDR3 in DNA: TGTGCCAGCACGTACGCGGGCGGGTCGTCCTACGAGCAGTACTTC. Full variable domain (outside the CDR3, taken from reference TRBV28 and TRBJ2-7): DVKVTQSSRYLVKRTGEKVFLECVQDMDHENMFWYRQDPGLGLRLIYFSYDVKMKEKGDIPEGYSVSREKKERFSLILESASTNQTSMYLCASTYAGGSSYEQYFGPGTRLTVT.

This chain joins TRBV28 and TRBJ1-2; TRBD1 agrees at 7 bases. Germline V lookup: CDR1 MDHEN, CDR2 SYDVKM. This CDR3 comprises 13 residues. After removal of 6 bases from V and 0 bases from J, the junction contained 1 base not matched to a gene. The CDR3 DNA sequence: TGTGCCAGCAGGGACAGGTCTAACTATGGCTACACCTTC. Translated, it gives CASRDRSNYGYTF.

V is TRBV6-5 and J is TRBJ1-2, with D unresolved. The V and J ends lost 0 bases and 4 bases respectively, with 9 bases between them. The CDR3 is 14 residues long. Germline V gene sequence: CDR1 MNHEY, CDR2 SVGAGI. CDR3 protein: CASSYSRVGYGYTF. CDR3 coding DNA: TGTGCCAGCAGTTACTCGAGAGTTGGCTATGGCTACACCTTC.

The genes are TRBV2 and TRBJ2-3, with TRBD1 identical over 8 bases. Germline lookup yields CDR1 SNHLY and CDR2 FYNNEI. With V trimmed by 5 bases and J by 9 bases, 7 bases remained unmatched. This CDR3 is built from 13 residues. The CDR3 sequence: CASSPRQGSTQYF. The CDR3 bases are TGTGCCAGCAGTCCCAGACAGGGGTCGACGCAGTATTTT. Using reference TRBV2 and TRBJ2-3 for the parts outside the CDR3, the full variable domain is EPEVTQTPSHQVTQMGQEVILRCVPISNHLYFYWYRQILGQKVEFLVSFYNNEISEKSEIFDDQFSVERPDGSNFTLKIRSTKLEDSAMYFCASSPRQGSTQYFGPGTRLTVL.

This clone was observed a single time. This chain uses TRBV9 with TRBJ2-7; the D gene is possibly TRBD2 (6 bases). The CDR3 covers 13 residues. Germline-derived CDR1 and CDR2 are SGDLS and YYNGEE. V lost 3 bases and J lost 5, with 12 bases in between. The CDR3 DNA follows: TGTGCCAGCAGCGCCCCTCGGGAGAACGAGCAGTACTTC. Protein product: CASSAPRENEQYF.

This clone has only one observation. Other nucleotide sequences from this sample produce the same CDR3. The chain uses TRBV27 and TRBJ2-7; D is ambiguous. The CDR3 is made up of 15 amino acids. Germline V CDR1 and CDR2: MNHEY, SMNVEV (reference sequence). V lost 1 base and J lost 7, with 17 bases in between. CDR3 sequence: CASSLFKNTVREQYF. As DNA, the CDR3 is TGTGCCAGCAGTTTATTCAAAAATACAGTACGGGAGCAGTACTTC.

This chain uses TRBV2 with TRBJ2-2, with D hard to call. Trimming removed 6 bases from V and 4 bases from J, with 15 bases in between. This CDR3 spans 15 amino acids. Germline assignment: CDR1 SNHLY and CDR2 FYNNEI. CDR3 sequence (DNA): TGTGCCAGCAGCTCGGGTCCCATCTCCACCGGGGAGCTGTTTTTT. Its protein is CASSSGPISTGELFF.

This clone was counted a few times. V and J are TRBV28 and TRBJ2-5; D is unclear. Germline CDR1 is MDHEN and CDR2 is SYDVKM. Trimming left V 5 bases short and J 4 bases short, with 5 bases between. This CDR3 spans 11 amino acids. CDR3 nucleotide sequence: TGTGCCAGCAGTAGAGGAGAGACCCAGTACTTC. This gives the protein CASSRGETQYF.

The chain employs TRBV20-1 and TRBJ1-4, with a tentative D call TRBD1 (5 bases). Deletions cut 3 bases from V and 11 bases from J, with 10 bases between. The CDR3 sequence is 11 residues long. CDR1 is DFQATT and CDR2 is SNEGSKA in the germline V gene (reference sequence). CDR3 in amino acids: CSASAGSKLFF. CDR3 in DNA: TGCAGTGCTAGTGCAGGGTCCAAACTGTTTTTT.

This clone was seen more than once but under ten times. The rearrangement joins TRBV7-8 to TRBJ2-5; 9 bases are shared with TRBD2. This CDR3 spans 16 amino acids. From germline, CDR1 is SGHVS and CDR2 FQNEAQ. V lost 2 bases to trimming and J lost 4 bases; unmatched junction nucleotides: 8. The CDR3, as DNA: TGTGCCAGCAGCTTAAGGGGCGGGAGGGCCGGAGAGACCCAGTACTTC. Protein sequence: CASSLRGGRAGETQYF. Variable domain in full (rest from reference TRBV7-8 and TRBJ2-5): GAGVSQSPRYKVAKRGQDVALRCDPISGHVSLFWYQQALGQGPEFLTYFQNEAQLDKSGLPSDRFFAERPEGSVSTLKIQRTQQEDSAVYLCASSLRGGRAGETQYFGPGTRLLVL.

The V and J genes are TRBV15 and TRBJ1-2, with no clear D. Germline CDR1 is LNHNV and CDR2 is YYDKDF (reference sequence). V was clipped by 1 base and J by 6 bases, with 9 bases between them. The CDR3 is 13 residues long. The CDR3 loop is CATSRVGGNGYTF. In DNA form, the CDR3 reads TGTGCCACCAGCAGAGTCGGAGGGAATGGCTACACCTTC. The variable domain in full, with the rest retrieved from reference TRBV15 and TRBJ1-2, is DAMVIQNPRYQVTQFGKPVTLSCSQTLNHNVMYWYQQKSSQAPKLLFHYYDKDFNNEADTPDNFQSRRPNTSFCFLDIRSPGLGDTAMYLCATSRVGGNGYTFGSGTRLTVV.

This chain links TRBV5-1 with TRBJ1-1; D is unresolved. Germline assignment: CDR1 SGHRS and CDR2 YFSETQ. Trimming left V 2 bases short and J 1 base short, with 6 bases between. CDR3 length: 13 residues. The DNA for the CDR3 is TGCGCCAGCAGCTTTGGAGAGAACACTGAAGCTTTCTTT. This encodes CASSFGENTEAFF.

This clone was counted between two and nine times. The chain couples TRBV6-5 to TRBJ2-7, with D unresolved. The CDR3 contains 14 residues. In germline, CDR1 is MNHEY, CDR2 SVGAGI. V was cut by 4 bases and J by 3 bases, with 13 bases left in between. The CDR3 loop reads CASSLTGFNYEQYF. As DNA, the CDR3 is TGTGCCAGCAGTTTAACCGGGTTCAACTACGAGCAGTACTTC.

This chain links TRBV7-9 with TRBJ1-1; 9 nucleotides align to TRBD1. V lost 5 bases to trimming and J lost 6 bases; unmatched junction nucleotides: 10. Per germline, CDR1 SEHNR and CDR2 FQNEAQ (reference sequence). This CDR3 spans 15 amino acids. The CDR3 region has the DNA TGTGCCAGCAGCGATACGGGACAGGGAGGCCCTGAAGCTTTCTTT. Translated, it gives CASSDTGQGGPEAFF.